This TCR beta chain emerged from a study of blood T cell repertoires in COVID-19. On the study more broadly: Samples representing acute and convalescent COVID-19 were sourced from the United States, Italy and Spain.

Germline-derived CDR1 and CDR2 are SGHRS and YFSETQ. This CDR3 region has 15 residues. Between the trimmed V and J ends, which lost 0 bases and 3 bases, there was a span of 10 bases. Authors' analysis steps: Researchers report that nucleated cell counts were estimated from reference gene primer amplification. Here immunoSEQ multiplex PCR was the method, and the copy in TCRdb shows in-frame clones only, minus some. V and J calls and clone size are given by that table; D and trimming were obtained from the DNA. Of 150,000 to 200,000 clones listed, 88% are singletons. The V and J genes are TRBV5-1 and TRBJ2-4, with a weak D call TRBD2 (6 bases). This clonotype was obtained from a man between 65 and 85 years old with active or convalescent COVID-19. Sample: peripheral blood. CDR3 sequence (DNA): TGCGCCAGCAGCTTGGGGCAGGGAGGCAAAAACATTCAGTACTTC. It yields the protein CASSLGQGGKNIQYF. The entire variable domain, with the rest obtained from reference TRBV5-1 and TRBJ2-4, is as follows: KAGVTQTPRYLIKTRGQQVTLSCSPISGHRSVSWYQQTPGQGLQFLFEYFSETQRNKGNFPGRFSGRQFSNSRSEMNVSTLELGDSALYLCASSLGQGGKNIQYFGAGTRLSVL.